This is a list of T cell receptor beta chains from one sample in a study of T cell repertoires in cytomegalovirus infection. TCRdb fed the reads into MiXCR, producing one record per CDR3 protein. The sample carries 680,000 or so distinct CDR3 sequences, roughly 33% recorded once. For these TCRs, the target antigens are not known. The specimen comprised cultured PBMCs, sampled from culture after CMV antigen stimulation. The receptors were gathered from a human donor in good health (CMV status not recorded). Some clones in this sample may be carry-over from other donors' samples. Each CDR3 is given with its conserved first and last residue. A D gene is named only where the DNA matches it firmly.

>NA|TRBJ2-7|TRBV29-1
CSVVLYEQYF
>NA|TRBJ2-7|TRBV7-6
CASSLGLPEPCYEQYF
>NA|TRBJ1-4|TRBV28
CASSRIDTSATEKLFF
>TRBD2|TRBJ2-5|TRBV20-1
CSARGPSGSGRETQYF
>NA|TRBJ2-7|TRBV9
CASSVGRGSEQYF
>TRBD1|TRBJ1-2|TRBV12-3/TRBV12-4
CASSLTGLYGYTF
>TRBD1|TRBJ2-7|TRBV11-2
CASSEGTGTEQYF
>TRBD1|TRBJ1-3|TRBV6-1
CASSRQGFSGNTIYF
>NA|TRBJ1-3|TRBV2
CASRGHPAGNTIYF
>NA|TRBJ1-2|TRBV7-2
CASSLVPGQSYGYTF
>NA|TRBJ2-6|TRBV20-1
CSARLRGSGANVLTF
>TRBD2|TRBJ2-3|TRBV11-2
CASSFRLAGGPDTQYF
>NA|TRBJ1-3|TRBV28
CASSSNDPRGGNTIYF
>TRBD2|TRBJ2-1|TRBV7-2
CASSPQREEEFF
>NA|TRBJ2-7|TRBV27
CASSFHRATYEQYF
>NA|TRBJ1-5|TRBV7-2
CASSPRWGSNQPQHF